This TCR beta chain was observed in a study of response to subunit inactivated influenza vaccine. TCRdb recomputed calls from the RT-PCR reads with MiXCR, one row per CDR3 protein. The sample contains around 200,000 distinct CDR3 sequences, 12% of which appear only once. This same sample was also part of a study on T cells expressing NK-cell markers. That work adds: TCR beta cDNA was made by 5'RACE template switching with UMIs. In several donors, these clonotypes also led the CD3+CD56-NKG2C+ fraction. Evidence did not settle whether expanded NKG2C+ T cell clones targeted HCMV.

The clonotype originates from a man in his fifties who received an inactivated influenza vaccine. Sequencing was performed on CD8+ T cells sorted from PBMCs, taken about 11 days after vaccination.

This chain's CDR3 is CASSPGTKNTGELFF. The CDR3 DNA is TGTGCCAGCAGTCCCGGGACAAAAAACACCGGGGAGCTGTTTTTT. The J gene is TRBJ2-2, the V gene TRBV12-3 or TRBV12-4, with TRBD1 as a possible D gene (6 bases). The V and J ends lost 5 bases and 2 bases respectively, with 12 bases between them. The CDR3 consists of 15 residues.